The sequence of this T cell receptor beta chain was determined in a study of T cells in localized non-small cell lung cancer. The study's findings and limits: Heterogeneity cannot be ruled out, as sequencing used one tumor region only. Uninvolved neighboring lung showed the greatest T cell clonality, exceeding tumor.

Trimming at V came to 2 bases and at J to 3 bases, leaving 3 bases not matched to a gene. The CDR3 has 15 residues. Germline CDR1 is KGHSH and CDR2 is LQKENI. Profiling relied on immunoSEQ multiplex PCR, and the TCRdb table lists in-frame clones only, not all of them. The sample shows tens of thousands of clones, roughly 92% of them seen only once. Details on this clone: Its cognate antigen is unknown.

The material was peripheral blood, obtained before any cancer treatment. This receptor was taken from a man aged 40 to 70 with stage I lung adenocarcinoma. The chain joins TRBV18 to TRBJ2-3; 9 nucleotides agree with TRBD1. In DNA form, the CDR3 reads TGTGCCAGCTCACCAGGGACAGGGTTGACAGATACGCAGTATTTT. It codes for CASSPGTGLTDTQYF.